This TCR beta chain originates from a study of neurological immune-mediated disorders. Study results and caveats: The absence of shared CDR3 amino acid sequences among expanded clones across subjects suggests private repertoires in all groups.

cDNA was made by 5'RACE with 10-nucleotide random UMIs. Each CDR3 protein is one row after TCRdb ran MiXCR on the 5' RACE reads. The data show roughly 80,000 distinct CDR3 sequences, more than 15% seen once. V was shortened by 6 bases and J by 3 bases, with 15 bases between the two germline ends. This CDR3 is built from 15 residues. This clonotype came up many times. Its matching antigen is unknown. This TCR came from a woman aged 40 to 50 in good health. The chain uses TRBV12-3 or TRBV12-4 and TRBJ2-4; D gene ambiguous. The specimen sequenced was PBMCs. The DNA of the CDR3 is TGTGCCAGCAGCCCCTACGTGTGGGGCAAAAACATTCAGTACTTC. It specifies CASSPYVWGKNIQYF.